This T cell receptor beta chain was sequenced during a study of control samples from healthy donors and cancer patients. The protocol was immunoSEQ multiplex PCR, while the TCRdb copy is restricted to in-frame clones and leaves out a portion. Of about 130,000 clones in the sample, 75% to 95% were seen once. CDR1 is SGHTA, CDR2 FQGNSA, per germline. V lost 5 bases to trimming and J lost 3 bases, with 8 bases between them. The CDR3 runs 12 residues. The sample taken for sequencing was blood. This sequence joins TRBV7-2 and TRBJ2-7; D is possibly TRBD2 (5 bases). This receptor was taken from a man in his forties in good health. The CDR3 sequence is CASSPTSYEQYF. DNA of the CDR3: TGTGCCAGCAGCCCTACTAGCTACGAGCAGTACTTC.